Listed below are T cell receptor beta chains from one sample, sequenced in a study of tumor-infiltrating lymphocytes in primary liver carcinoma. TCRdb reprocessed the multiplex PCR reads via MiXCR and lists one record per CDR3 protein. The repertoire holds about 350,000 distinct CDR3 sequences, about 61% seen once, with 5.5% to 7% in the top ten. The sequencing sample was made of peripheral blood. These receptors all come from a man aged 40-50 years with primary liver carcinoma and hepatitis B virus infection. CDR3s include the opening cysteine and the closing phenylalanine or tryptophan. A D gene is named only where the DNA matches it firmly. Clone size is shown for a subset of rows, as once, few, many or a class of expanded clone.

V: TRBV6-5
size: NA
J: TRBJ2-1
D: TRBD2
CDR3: CASSRPACGSILHEQFF
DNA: TGTGCCAGCAGCCGCCCGGCTTGCGGGAGTATACTCCATGAGCAGTTCTTC

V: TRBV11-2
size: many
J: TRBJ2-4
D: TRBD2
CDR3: CASSPKHAYGTGRNIQYF
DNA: TGTGCCAGCAGCCCCAAGCACGCCTACGGGACCGGGAGGAACATTCAGTACTTC

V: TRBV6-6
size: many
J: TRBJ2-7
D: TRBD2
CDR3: CASSYLAGPYEQYF
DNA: TGTGCCAGCAGTTATCTAGCGGGACCTTACGAGCAGTACTTC

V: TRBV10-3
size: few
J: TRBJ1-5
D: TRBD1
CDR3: CASRGTCDNQGPQHF
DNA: TGTGCCAGCAGGGGGACATGCGACAATCAGGGGCCCCAGCATTTT

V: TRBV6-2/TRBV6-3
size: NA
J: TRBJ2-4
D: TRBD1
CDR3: CISRETGKNIQYF
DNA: TGTATCAGCAGGGAGACAGGGAAAAACATTCAGTACTTC

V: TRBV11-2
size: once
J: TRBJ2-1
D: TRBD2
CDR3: CASELAGVGDEQFF
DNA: TGTGCCAGCGAACTAGCGGGAGTGGGGGATGAGCAGTTCTTC

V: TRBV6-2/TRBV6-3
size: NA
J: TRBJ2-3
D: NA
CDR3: CASCYRVTGGVSTDTQYF
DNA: TGTGCCAGCTGTTACAGGGTAACTGGCGGGGTTAGCACAGATACGCAGTATTTT

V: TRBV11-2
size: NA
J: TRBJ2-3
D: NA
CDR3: CASSPNRLGDTQYF
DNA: TGTGCCAGCAGTCCGAATAGGCTCGGGGATACACAGTATTTT

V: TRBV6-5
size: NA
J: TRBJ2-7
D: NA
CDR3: CAIGYTGATGEQYF
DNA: TGTGCCATCGGTTACACCGGGGCTACTGGGGAGCAGTACTTC

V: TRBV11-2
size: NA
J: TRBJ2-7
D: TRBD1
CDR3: CASSFLGTGSYGQYF
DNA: TGTGCCAGCAGCTTCCTCGGGACAGGGTCATACGGGCAGTACTTC

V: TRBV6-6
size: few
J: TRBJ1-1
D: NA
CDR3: CASSYETGANTEAFF
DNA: TGTGCCAGCAGTTACGAGACAGGCGCGAACACTGAAGCTTTCTTT

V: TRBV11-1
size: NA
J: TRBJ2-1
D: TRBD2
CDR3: CASSPWTSLADEQFF
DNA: TGTGCCAGCAGCCCATGGACTAGTCTGGCCGATGAGCAGTTCTTC

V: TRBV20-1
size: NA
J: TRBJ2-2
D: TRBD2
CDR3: CSAGGTSGSGELFF
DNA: TGCAGTGCTGGTGGGACTAGCGGGAGCGGGGAGCTGTTTTTT